This T cell receptor (beta chain) was observed in a study of T cells after somatic rescue of genetic block (dated by TCRdb to between 2020 and 2021). Background for the entire study: What the study looked at was long-term robustness, specifically in a T-cell system that came about through somatic rescue of a genetic block in T-cell development.

Receptor libraries were prepared by the immunoSEQ multiplex PCR assay. In its TCRdb copy, this immuneACCESS table keeps in-frame sequences only and misses some clones. Where compared with another copy, unresolved V genes explain less than half of these, and the others have no known cause. A total of roughly 92,000 clones appear in this sample, 90% of them only once. The ten largest clones capture roughly 1.7% of the sample. About this clone: It lacks a known antigen. No much larger clone is present one base from it, and per-base qualities are unavailable.

Germline trimming amounts to 5 bases on V and 3 bases on J, with 6 as the count of junction bases outside the gene matches. CDR1 SGHDN and CDR2 FVKESK were looked up in the germline V gene. From its cysteine to its phenylalanine, the CDR3 spans 14 amino acids. Only CDR3 DNA is held: 42 bases, read in frame from base 1. Input material: peripheral blood mononuclear cells (PBMCs). The receptor was isolated from a woman between 18 and 30 years old. Recombination connected TRBV14 to TRBJ2-7, with 8 bases aligning to TRBD1. The DNA is as follows: TGTGCCAGCAGCGCAGGGGGCGTCGGCTACGAGCAGTACTTC. This yields the protein CASSAGGVGYEQYF.